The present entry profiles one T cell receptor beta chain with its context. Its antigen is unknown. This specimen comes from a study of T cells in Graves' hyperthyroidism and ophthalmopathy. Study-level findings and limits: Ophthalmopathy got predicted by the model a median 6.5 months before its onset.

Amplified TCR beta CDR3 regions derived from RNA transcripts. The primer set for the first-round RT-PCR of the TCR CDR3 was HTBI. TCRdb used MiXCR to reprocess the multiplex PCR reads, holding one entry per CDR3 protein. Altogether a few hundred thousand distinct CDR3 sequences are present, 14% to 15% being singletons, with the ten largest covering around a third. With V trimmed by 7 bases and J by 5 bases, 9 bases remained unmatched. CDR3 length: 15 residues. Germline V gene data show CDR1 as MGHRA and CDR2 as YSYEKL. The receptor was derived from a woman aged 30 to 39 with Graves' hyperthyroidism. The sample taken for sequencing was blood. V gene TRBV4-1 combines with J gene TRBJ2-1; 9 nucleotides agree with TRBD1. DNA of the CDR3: TGCGCCAGCACCTCCCCGGGACAGGGTCACAATGAGCAGTTCTTC. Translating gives CASTSPGQGHNEQFF.